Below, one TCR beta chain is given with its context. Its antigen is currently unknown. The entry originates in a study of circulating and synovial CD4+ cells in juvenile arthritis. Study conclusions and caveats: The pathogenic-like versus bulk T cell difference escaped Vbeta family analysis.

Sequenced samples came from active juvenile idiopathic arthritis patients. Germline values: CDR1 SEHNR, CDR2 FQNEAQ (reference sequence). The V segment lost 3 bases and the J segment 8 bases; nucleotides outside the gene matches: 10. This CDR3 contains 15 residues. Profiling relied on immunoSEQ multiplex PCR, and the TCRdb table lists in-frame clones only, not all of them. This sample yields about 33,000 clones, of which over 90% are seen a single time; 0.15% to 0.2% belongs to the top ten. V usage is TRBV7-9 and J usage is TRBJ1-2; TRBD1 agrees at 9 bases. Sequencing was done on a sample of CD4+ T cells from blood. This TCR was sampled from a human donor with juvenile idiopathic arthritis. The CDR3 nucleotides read TGTGCCAGCAGCTTTGTCGAACAGGGGGCGGGCGGCTACACCTTC. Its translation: CASSFVEQGAGGYTF.